The T cell receptor (beta chain) described here comes from a study of cytomegalovirus exposure and HLA in healthy donors (TCRdb year 2017). A note on the overall study: According to a later analysis, the roughly 120 validation repertoires were produced on the same platform as the 600 to 850 repertoires of the first cohort. The study combined high-throughput TCR immunosequencing, statistical association of individual TCRs with disease status, and machine learning to predict cytomegalovirus infection status. The study was designed to test whether signatures of past pathogen exposure could be identified by cataloging public T cell receptors. Along with the roughly 610-subject first cohort, a separate validation cohort of 120 different subjects was used.

The library was produced with the immunoSEQ multiplex PCR assay. Regarding the original processing steps: A statistical classification framework was built for diagnosing cytomegalovirus status from the catalog of TCR beta chain sequences. Drawn from immuneACCESS, this table holds only the in-frame rearrangements with V and J called that TCRdb kept. Clones are partly lost; checked studies trace under half to an unresolved V gene and leave the rest unexplained. V, J and clone size were drawn from that table, and D and trimming were deduced from the DNA. For this sample the table gives around 170,000 clones, of which more than 75% were detected only once. The leading ten clones occupy 2.5% to 3.5% of the sample. What the work shows at the level of the full study, not this receptor alone: According to the authors, the approach could potentially be generalized to other disease states and immunological phenotypes. In the study, roughly 160 TCR beta chains were listed as associated with cytomegalovirus. A few of the identified cytomegalovirus-associated TCR beta chains were confirmed in vitro to be specific for cytomegalovirus antigens. Across donors, most TCR sequences were observed very rarely, whereas some public TCRs were present in many individuals. Subsequent analysis determined that TCRs grouped into clusters in the first cohort also showed a tendency toward co-occurrence across the roughly 120 validation repertoires, and approximately 93% of cluster scores exceeded 0. All 120 or so repertoires were used to score co-occurrence in the validation cohort in a later analysis, because that analysis had no HLA typing for the cohort. The classifier was reported to diagnose cytomegalovirus status with high specificity and sensitivity in both the original cohort and the validation cohort.

The donors were included in the validation cohort of some 120 subjects, a group kept apart from the roughly 680-subject first cohort. This clone was seen only once. What antigen it recognizes has not been identified. It has no much larger one-base neighbor in the sample; base qualities were not kept. The trim is 3 bases for V and 4 bases for J, with a gap of 12 bases between the germline ends. Spanning cysteine to phenylalanine, the CDR3 consists of 15 amino acids. Only CDR3 DNA remains: 45 bases, in frame from the first base. CDR1 and CDR2 (SNHLY, FYNNEI) derive from the germline V gene. Sequencing was performed on PBMCs. The source is a man in his late teens or twenties in good health and CMV-seronegative. The chain is assembled from TRBV2 and TRBJ1-4, and TRBD1 may be the D gene, going by 6 matching bases. In nucleotide form, the sequence is TGTGCCAGCAGTGACTCGGACAGCTATAATGAAAAACTGTTTTTT. This sequence encodes CASSDSDSYNEKLFF.